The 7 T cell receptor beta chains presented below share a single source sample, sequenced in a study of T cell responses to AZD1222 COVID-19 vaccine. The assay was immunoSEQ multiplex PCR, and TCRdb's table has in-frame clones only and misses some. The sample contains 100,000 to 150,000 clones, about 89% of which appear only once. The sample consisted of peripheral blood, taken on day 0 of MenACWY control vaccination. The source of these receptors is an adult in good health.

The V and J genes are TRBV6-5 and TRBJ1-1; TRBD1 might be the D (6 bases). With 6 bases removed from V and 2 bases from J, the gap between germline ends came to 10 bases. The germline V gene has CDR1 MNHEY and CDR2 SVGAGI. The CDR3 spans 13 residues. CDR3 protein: CASSGQFNTEAFF. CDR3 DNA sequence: TGTGCCAGCAGCGGACAGTTTAACACTGAAGCTTTCTTT.

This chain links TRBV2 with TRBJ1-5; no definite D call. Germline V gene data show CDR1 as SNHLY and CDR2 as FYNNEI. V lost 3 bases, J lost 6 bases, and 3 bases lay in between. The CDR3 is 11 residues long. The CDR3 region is CASSDSQPQHF. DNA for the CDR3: TGTGCCAGCAGTGATTCTCAGCCCCAGCATTTT.

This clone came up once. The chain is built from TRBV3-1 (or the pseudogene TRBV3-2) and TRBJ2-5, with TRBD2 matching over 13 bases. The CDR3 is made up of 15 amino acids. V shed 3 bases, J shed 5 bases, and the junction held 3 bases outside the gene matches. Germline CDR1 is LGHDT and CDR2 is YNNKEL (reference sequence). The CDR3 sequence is CASSHTSGGAETQYF. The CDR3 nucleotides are TGTGCCAGCAGCCACACTAGCGGGGGGGCGGAGACCCAGTACTTC.

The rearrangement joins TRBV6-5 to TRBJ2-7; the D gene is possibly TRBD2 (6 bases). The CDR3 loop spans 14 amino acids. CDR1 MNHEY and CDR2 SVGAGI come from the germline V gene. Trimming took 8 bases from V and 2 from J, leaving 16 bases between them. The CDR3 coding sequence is TGTGCCAGCGGAGGGCTAGAGCACCCCTACGAGCAGTACTTC. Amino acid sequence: CASGGLEHPYEQYF.

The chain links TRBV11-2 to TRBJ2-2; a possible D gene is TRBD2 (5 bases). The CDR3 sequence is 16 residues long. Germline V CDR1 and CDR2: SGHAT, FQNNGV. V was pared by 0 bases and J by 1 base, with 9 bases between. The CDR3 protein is CASSLDRSGNTGELFF. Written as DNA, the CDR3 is TGTGCCAGCAGCTTAGATCGCAGCGGGAACACCGGGGAGCTGTTTTTT.

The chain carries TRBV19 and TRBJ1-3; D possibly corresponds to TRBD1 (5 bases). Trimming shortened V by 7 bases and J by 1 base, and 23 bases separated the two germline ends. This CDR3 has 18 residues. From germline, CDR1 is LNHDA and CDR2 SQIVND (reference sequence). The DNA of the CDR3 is TGTGCCAGTACCATCAACTCGGGACCTACTTTTTCTGGAAACACCATATATTTT. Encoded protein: CASTINSGPTFSGNTIYF.

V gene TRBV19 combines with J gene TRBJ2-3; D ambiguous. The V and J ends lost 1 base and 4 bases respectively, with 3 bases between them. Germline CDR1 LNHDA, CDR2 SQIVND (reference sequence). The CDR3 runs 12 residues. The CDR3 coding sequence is TGTGCCAGTAGTATAGCAGCAGATACGCAGTATTTT. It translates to CASSIAADTQYF.